This T cell receptor beta chain was documented in a study of blood T cell repertoires in COVID-19. At the level of the study: Nucleic acid was either cDNA or gDNA, and it came from T cells, B-cell-depleted T cells, or PBMCs.

Method: immunoSEQ multiplex PCR; TCRdb's copy keeps in-frame clones and lacks some. The table lists about 44,000 clones, over 70% of them singletons. This CDR3 is 16 amino acids long. Looked up from germline, CDR1 is MNHEY and CDR2 is SVGAGI. The germline V and J ends were trimmed by 0 bases and 3 bases, with 14 bases remaining between them. The sequenced material came from peripheral blood. The chain has TRBV6-5 and TRBJ1-1; D perhaps matches TRBD1 (6 bases). This TCR was recovered from a woman aged 40 to 49 with acute or convalescent COVID-19. Written as DNA, the CDR3 is TGTGCCAGCAGTTACTCGCCAGGGGCCGGGTACACTGAAGCTTTCTTT. As protein: CASSYSPGAGYTEAFF.